The entry below gives a single TCR beta chain sequence along with its context. The antigen is not known. This record belongs to a study of cytomegalovirus exposure and HLA in healthy donors. TCRdb's table, derived via immunoSEQ multiplex PCR, lists solely in-frame clones and lacks some. The data contain around 150,000 clones, approximately 93% of them singletons. Study-level findings and limits: About 150 TCR beta chains were listed as cytomegalovirus-associated. Using the classifier, cytomegalovirus status was reportedly diagnosed with high specificity and sensitivity.

The clonotype comes from a man younger than 35 in good health and CMV-seronegative. The sequenced material came from PBMCs.

In nucleotides, the CDR3 is TGTGCCACCAGCAGAGATCTGGGGGACAGGGCTCAGCCCCAGCATTTT. Translating it yields CATSRDLGDRAQPQHF. The chain couples TRBV15 to TRBJ1-5, with TRBD1 matching over 9 bases. CDR1 LNHNV and CDR2 YYDKDF come from the germline V gene (reference sequence). The CDR3 has 16 residues. The ends lost 0 bases at V and 6 bases at J; junction bases unmatched: 6. Filled out from reference TRBV15 and TRBJ1-5, the complete variable domain reads DAMVIQNPRYQVTQFGKPVTLSCSQTLNHNVMYWYQQKSSQAPKLLFHYYDKDFNNEADTPDNFQSRRPNTSFCFLDIRSPGLGDTAMYLCATSRDLGDRAQPQHFGDGTRLSIL.